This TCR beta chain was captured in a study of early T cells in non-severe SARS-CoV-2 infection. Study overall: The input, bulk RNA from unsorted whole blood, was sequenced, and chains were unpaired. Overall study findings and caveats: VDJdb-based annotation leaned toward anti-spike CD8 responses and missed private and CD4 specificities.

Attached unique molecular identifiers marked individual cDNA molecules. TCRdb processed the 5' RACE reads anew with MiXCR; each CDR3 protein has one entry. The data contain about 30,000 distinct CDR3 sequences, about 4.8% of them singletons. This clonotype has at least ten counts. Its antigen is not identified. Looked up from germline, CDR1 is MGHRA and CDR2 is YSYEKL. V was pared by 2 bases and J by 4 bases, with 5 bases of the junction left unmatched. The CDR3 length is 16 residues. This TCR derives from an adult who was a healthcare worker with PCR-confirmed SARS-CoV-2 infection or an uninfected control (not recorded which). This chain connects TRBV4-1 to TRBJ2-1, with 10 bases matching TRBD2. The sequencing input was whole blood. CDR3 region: CASSQPTSGKYNEQFF. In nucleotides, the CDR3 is TGCGCCAGCAGCCAACCCACTAGCGGGAAGTACAATGAGCAGTTCTTC.